Below are 14 T cell receptor beta chains sequenced from a single sample in a study of radiotherapy plus CTLA-4 blockade in lung cancer. TCRdb's copy holds only in-frame clones and misses some; the assay was immunoSEQ multiplex PCR. Of about 33,000 clones in the sample, approximately 80% were seen once. The sequencing used peripheral blood, collected from a patient treated with radiotherapy plus ipilimumab. The source is a human donor with non-small cell lung cancer that progressed on radiotherapy plus ipilimumab.

This rearrangement joins TRBV6-1 to TRBJ2-1, with 7 bases matching TRBD2. Germline CDR1 reads MNHNS; CDR2 reads SASEGT. This CDR3 region has 16 residues. With V trimmed by 2 bases and J by 8 bases, 12 bases remained unmatched. CDR3 loop: CASSEPSGRGIHEQFF. Here the CDR3 DNA reads TGTGCCAGCAGTGAACCCTCTGGGCGGGGGATACATGAGCAGTTCTTC.

The chain joins TRBV9 to TRBJ1-2; no clear D. Germline values: CDR1 SGDLS, CDR2 YYNGEE. Trimming stripped 2 bases from V and 1 base from J, with 6 bases between. The CDR3 is made up of 13 amino acids. CDR3 sequence (DNA): TGTGCCAGCAGCGTCGAACATAACTATGGCTACACCTTC. It specifies CASSVEHNYGYTF.

This chain uses TRBV18 with TRBJ2-2; D may be TRBD2 (7 bases). Trimming shortened V by 4 bases and J by 3 bases, and 21 bases separated the two germline ends. Germline values: CDR1 KGHSH, CDR2 LQKENI. The CDR3 contains 18 residues. CDR3 DNA sequence: TGTGCCAGCTCACAGACCCCTTTCGGGGGGCAGGACACCGGGGAGCTGTTTTTT. It codes for CASSQTPFGGQDTGELFF.

This chain links TRBV6-1 with TRBJ1-2; TRBD1 aligns across 7 bases. Germline CDR1 MNHNS, CDR2 SASEGT. After removal of 3 bases from V and 3 bases from J, the junction contained 7 bases not matched to a gene. The CDR3 loop spans 15 amino acids. The CDR3 DNA reads TGTGCCAGCAGTGATTTGGCAAGGGGGCACTATGGCTACACCTTC. As protein: CASSDLARGHYGYTF.

This clone came up once. This rearrangement joins TRBV4-1 to TRBJ2-7, with TRBD2 matching over 8 bases. Trimming took 0 bases from V and 3 from J; bases not matched to a gene: 4. CDR3 size: 15 residues. Germline V gene lookup returns CDR1 MGHRA and CDR2 YSYEKL. The CDR3, as DNA: TGCGCCAGCAGCCAAGATGCGGGGGGCGGCTACGAGCAGTACTTC. Its translation: CASSQDAGGGYEQYF.

J is TRBJ2-2 and V is TRBV5-1; tentative D call: TRBD1 (6 bases). CDR3 length: 18 residues. Trimming removed 3 bases from V and 4 bases from J, with 22 bases in between. CDR1 and CDR2 from the germline V gene are SGHRS and YFSETQ. CDR3 in amino acids: CASSSLGLGQGSTGELFF. The CDR3 region has the DNA TGCGCCAGCAGCTCCTTGGGGCTGGGGCAGGGGAGCACCGGGGAGCTGTTTTTT.

The CDR3: CASSVSGEQFF. DNA of the CDR3: TGCGCCAGCAGTGTTTCGGGTGAGCAGTTCTTC. V gene TRBV10-2 combines with J gene TRBJ2-1; D gene ambiguous. The CDR3 spans 11 residues. V was trimmed by 4 bases and J by 9 bases, leaving 7 bases between them. The V gene's germline CDR1 is WSHSY and CDR2 SAAADI.

V and J are TRBV6-1 and TRBJ1-5; TRBD1 might be the D (6 bases). The germline V gene has CDR1 MNHNS and CDR2 SASEGT. The V end was cut by 2 bases, the J end by 6 bases, with 11 bases between. The CDR3 is 14 amino acids. The DNA of the CDR3 is TGTGCCAGCAGTGAATTAGGGGGTCCTCAGCCCCAGCATTTT. As protein: CASSELGGPQPQHF.

The chain has TRBV10-3 and TRBJ2-3, with a possible D match to TRBD2 (7 bases). The V end was cut by 2 bases, the J end by 0 bases, with 9 bases between. CDR3 length: 15 residues. Germline lookup yields CDR1 ENHRY and CDR2 SYGVKD. The CDR3 spells CAISEAGASTDTQYF. The CDR3 DNA reads as TGTGCCATCAGTGAGGCGGGGGCTAGCACAGATACGCAGTATTTT.

This chain links TRBV5-1 with TRBJ1-1; D ambiguous. The CDR3 sequence is 13 residues long. V was trimmed by 2 bases and J by 3 bases, leaving 8 bases between them. Looked up from germline, CDR1 is SGHRS and CDR2 is YFSETQ. In DNA, the CDR3 is TGCGCCAGCAGCTTCGGCGGGTACACTGAAGCTTTCTTT. It translates to CASSFGGYTEAFF.

The chain links TRBV5-1 to TRBJ2-7; possible D gene TRBD2, 7 bases. V dropped 1 base and J dropped 1 base, with 15 bases sitting between them. Germline CDR1 SGHRS, CDR2 YFSETQ. The CDR3 is 16 amino acids. CDR3 protein: CASSLNGGGQSYEQYF. CDR3 nucleotides: TGCGCCAGCAGCTTGAACGGCGGGGGCCAATCCTACGAGCAGTACTTC.

V and J are TRBV21-1 and TRBJ1-1; the table's D call TRBD1 went unverified against the DNA. TRBV21-1 is a listed pseudogene. The length of the CDR3 is 17 residues. The chain's CDR3 is CASSKSPRTGINTEAFF. Written as DNA, the CDR3 is TGTGCCAGCAGCAAGTCTCCCCGGACAGGGATAAACACTGAAGCTTTCTTT.

The chain couples TRBV4-3 to TRBJ1-2; 9 nucleotides match TRBD1. V trimming: 4 bases; J trimming: 8 bases; junction bases outside the gene matches: 5. CDR3 length equals 13 residues. The germline V gene has CDR1 LGHNA and CDR2 YSLEER. The CDR3: CASSPDRGRGYTF. The CDR3 DNA is TGCGCCAGCAGCCCCGACAGGGGGAGAGGCTACACCTTC.

The rearrangement links TRBV19 to TRBJ1-5, with 9 bases matching TRBD1. The germline CDR1 and CDR2 sequences are LNHDA and SQIVND (reference sequence). CDR3 size: 15 residues. The junction had 11 bases not matched to a gene; V was cut back by 6 bases and J by 8 bases. The CDR3 here is CASRPGTGFDEPQHF. CDR3 DNA sequence: TGTGCCAGTAGACCCGGGACAGGGTTCGACGAGCCCCAGCATTTT.